The rows below give T cell receptor beta chains drawn from one sample of a study of OX40 agonist ivuxolimab in advanced cancers. Sequencing was performed with immunoSEQ multiplex PCR; in TCRdb, only in-frame clones are kept and a portion is missing. The top ten hold about 25% of the sample, which has around 26,000 clones, 81% seen once. The material sequenced was CD4+ or CD8+ T cells sorted from blood, taken in a trial of the OX40 agonist ivuxolimab. These receptors originate from an adult with an advanced solid tumor such as melanoma, head and neck, liver or kidney cancer. Both conserved end residues are part of each CDR3. D genes are given only for firm matches. Where a row states a size, it is once, few, many or the class of an expanded clone; other rows omit it.

few	TRBV10-3	TRBJ2-7	.	CAIGQGSYEQYF	TGTGCCATCGGGCAAGGTTCCTACGAGCAGTACTTC
.	TRBV15	TRBJ2-1	TRBD1	CATSIDRDAYNEQFF	TGTGCCACCAGCATCGACAGGGACGCCTACAATGAGCAGTTCTTC
.	TRBV7-8	TRBJ2-1	TRBD2	CASSQPVAGGYNEQFF	TGTGCCAGCAGCCAACCGGTAGCGGGGGGTTACAATGAGCAGTTCTTC
medium-sized	TRBV10-2	TRBJ2-7	TRBD1	CASKNPQGSEQYF	TGCGCCAGCAAGAACCCACAGGGGAGCGAGCAGTACTTC
.	TRBV5-4	TRBJ2-7	.	CASSLGGYEQYF	TGTGCCAGCAGCTTGGGTGGGTACGAGCAGTACTTC
few	TRBV5-4	TRBJ1-3	.	CASSFSGGNTIYF	TGTGCCAGCAGCTTTTCAGGGGGAAACACCATATATTTT
few	TRBV27	TRBJ2-5	TRBD1	CASSLTGGAYETQYF	TGTGCCAGCAGTTTAACAGGGGGCGCGTATGAGACCCAGTACTTC
.	TRBV5-1	TRBJ2-7	.	CASTPVGWDRFDEQYF	TGCGCCAGCACCCCCGTAGGGTGGGACCGATTTGACGAGCAGTACTTC
.	TRBV19	TRBJ2-7	TRBD1	CASSMQGEGIYEQYF	TGTGCCAGTAGTATGCAGGGGGAAGGCATCTACGAGCAGTACTTC
few	TRBV6-6	TRBJ2-7	.	CASSSRTLHSYEQYF	TGTGCCAGCAGCTCTCGGACACTCCACTCCTACGAGCAGTACTTC
.	TRBV6-1	TRBJ2-1	.	CASSEAGVGYEQFF	TGTGCCAGCAGTGAAGCCGGGGTGGGGTATGAGCAGTTCTTC
.	TRBV11-2	TRBJ2-7	.	CASSRIVYEQYF	TGTGCCAGCAGCCGAATAGTCTACGAGCAGTACTTC
.	TRBV28	TRBJ1-2	.	CASSSLRQTRDYGYTF	TGTGCCAGCAGTTCCCTCCGACAGACAAGAGACTATGGCTACACCTTC
.	TRBV4-1	TRBJ2-7	TRBD2	CASSQDRGVYEQYF	TGCGCCAGCAGCCAAGATCGGGGGGTTTACGAGCAGTACTTC
.	TRBV6-4	TRBJ2-7	.	CASRVEGAYEQYF	TGTGCCAGCCGGGTGGAGGGGGCCTACGAGCAGTACTTC
.	TRBV7-9	TRBJ2-2	TRBD2	CASSPTGTKATIYTGELFF	TGTGCCAGCAGCCCCACCGGGACTAAGGCTACAATTTACACCGGGGAGCTGTTTTTT
.	TRBV14	TRBJ2-7	TRBD1	CASSRGQGYYEQYF	TGTGCCAGCAGCCGAGGACAGGGCTACTACGAGCAGTACTTC
.	TRBV7-9	TRBJ2-7	.	CASSPPGDSYEQYF	TGTGCCAGCAGCCCCCCCGGGGACTCCTACGAGCAGTACTTC
.	TRBV2	TRBJ1-5	.	CASSEALQGFNSNQPQHF	TGTGCCAGCAGTGAAGCGCTTCAGGGGTTCAATAGCAATCAGCCCCAGCATTTT
few	TRBV28	TRBJ1-1	.	CASTRVGAGTEAFF	TGTGCCAGCACCCGAGTGGGGGCGGGCACTGAAGCTTTCTTT
.	TRBV5-8	TRBJ1-2	.	CASLWQNYGYTF	TGTGCCAGCCTGTGGCAGAACTATGGCTACACCTTC
.	TRBV9	TRBJ2-3	.	CASSVNSNTQYF	TGTGCCAGCAGCGTAAATTCGAATACGCAGTATTTT
few	TRBV5-6	TRBJ1-2	.	CASSSRGSNYGYTF	TGTGCCAGCAGCTCACGGGGATCTAACTATGGCTACACCTTC
.	TRBV7-2	TRBJ2-7	.	CASTGYSYEQYF	TGTGCCAGCACTGGGTATTCCTACGAGCAGTACTTC
few	TRBV2	TRBJ2-1	TRBD1	CASGTGQTGGNNEQFF	TGTGCCAGCGGGACGGGGCAGACAGGGGGTAACAATGAGCAGTTCTTC
.	TRBV10-3	TRBJ2-7	.	CAIMDTYEQYF	TGTGCCATCATGGACACCTACGAGCAGTACTTC
.	TRBV27	TRBJ1-1	.	CASSLGGRGTEAFF	TGTGCCAGCAGTTTGGGGGGAAGAGGCACTGAAGCTTTCTTT
once	TRBV29-1	TRBJ2-5	TRBD2	CSVHTGGQETQYF	TGCAGCGTTCACACGGGGGGGCAAGAGACCCAGTACTTC
.	TRBV5-1	TRBJ2-3	TRBD2	CASSFSGRAQDTQYF	TGCGCCAGCAGCTTCAGCGGGAGGGCCCAAGATACGCAGTATTTT
.	TRBV27	TRBJ2-7	TRBD1	CASSPGTGGYEQYF	TGTGCCAGCAGTCCCGGGACAGGGGGTTACGAGCAGTACTTC
.	TRBV10-2	TRBJ1-2	.	CASSEMGLSPGYTF	TGCGCCAGCAGTGAGATGGGGCTTTCGCCTGGCTACACCTTC
.	TRBV9	TRBJ2-7	TRBD1	CASSVTGGYEQYF	TGTGCCAGCAGCGTCACAGGGGGCTACGAGCAGTACTTC
few	TRBV27	TRBJ1-1	TRBD1	CASTPGQRNTEAFF	TGTGCCAGCACCCCGGGACAGAGGAACACTGAAGCTTTCTTT
.	TRBV7-9	TRBJ1-1	.	CASSLAPEAFF	TGTGCCAGCAGCTTAGCCCCTGAAGCTTTCTTT
.	TRBV6-1	TRBJ1-4	.	CASSLTAEREKLFF	TGTGCCAGCAGTCTGACCGCGGAACGCGAAAAACTGTTTTTT
few	TRBV2	TRBJ2-7	.	CASSEAEDGSSGYEQYF	TGTGCCAGCAGTGAAGCAGAGGACGGCTCCTCGGGCTACGAGCAGTACTTC
few	TRBV14	TRBJ2-3	.	CASSQPRHTDTQYF	TGTGCCAGCAGCCAACCGCGGCACACAGATACGCAGTATTTT
.	TRBV4-1	TRBJ2-7	TRBD2	CASSPLAGYEQYF	TGCGCCAGCAGCCCACTAGCGGGCTACGAGCAGTACTTC
.	TRBV6-5	TRBJ2-2	.	CASSYSNGGPGELFF	TGTGCCAGCAGTTACTCCAACGGGGGCCCCGGGGAGCTGTTTTTT
.	TRBV7-2	TRBJ1-2	.	CASSGRLNYGYTF	TGTGCCAGCAGTGGGCGGCTTAACTATGGCTACACCTTC
many	TRBV4-1	TRBJ2-5	TRBD2	CASSQVSGSGETQYF	TGCGCCAGCAGCCAAGTTAGCGGGAGCGGCGAGACCCAGTACTTC
once	TRBV30	TRBJ1-2	.	CAWSVFGRATNYGYTF	TGTGCCTGGAGTGTATTCGGCAGGGCTACGAATTATGGCTACACCTTC
.	TRBV12-5	TRBJ2-4	TRBD2	CASGLGQARLAGVGVAKNIQYF	TGTGCTAGTGGTTTGGGCCAGGCCCGACTAGCGGGAGTGGGGGTTGCCAAAAACATTCAGTACTTC
.	TRBV4-1	TRBJ1-1	.	CASSQDSRGGTEAFF	TGCGCCAGCAGCCAGGACTCAAGGGGGGGCACTGAAGCTTTCTTT
.	TRBV5-1	TRBJ1-1	TRBD1	CASSPGQGNTEAFF	TGCGCCAGCAGCCCGGGACAGGGGAACACTGAAGCTTTCTTT
.	TRBV28	TRBJ2-7	TRBD1	CASSPTIRTGGFYEQYF	TGTGCCAGCAGTCCTACTATACGGACAGGGGGTTTTTACGAGCAGTACTTC
.	TRBV7-6	TRBJ2-4	.	CASSLAPTGQNIQYF	TGTGCCAGCAGCTTAGCCCCGACAGGCCAAAACATTCAGTACTTC
.	TRBV4-2	TRBJ1-1	TRBD1	CASSILGTGRPEAFF	TGTGCCAGCAGCATACTCGGGACAGGGAGGCCTGAAGCTTTCTTT
.	TRBV12-5	TRBJ2-3	.	CASGLGLGEADTQYF	TGTGCTAGTGGTTTGGGACTGGGGGAAGCAGATACGCAGTATTTT
.	TRBV9	TRBJ2-5	.	CASSVELAGETQYF	TGTGCCAGCAGCGTAGAACTAGCCGGGGAGACCCAGTACTTC
.	TRBV13	TRBJ1-5	.	CASSLRGGPQHF	TGTGCCAGCAGCTTACGAGGGGGGCCCCAGCATTTT
once	TRBV2	TRBJ2-3	.	CASTTGDTQYF	TGTGCCAGCACGACGGGCGATACGCAGTATTTT
.	TRBV5-1	TRBJ1-4	.	CASSWSTGSGEKLFF	TGCGCCAGCAGCTGGAGTACAGGGTCGGGGGAAAAACTGTTTTTT
.	TRBV15	TRBJ2-7	.	CATSRQGRAEQYF	TGTGCCACCAGCAGACAGGGACGAGCCGAGCAGTACTTC
.	TRBV5-1	TRBJ1-1	TRBD1	CASSRSTGKNTEAFF	TGCGCCAGCAGCAGGTCGACAGGGAAGAATACTGAAGCTTTCTTT
.	TRBV9	TRBJ1-4	.	CASSPPWGNEKLFF	TGTGCCAGCAGCCCCCCGTGGGGTAATGAAAAACTGTTTTTT
.	TRBV9	TRBJ2-6	.	CASSVVVERISGANVLTF	TGTGCCAGCAGCGTAGTAGTAGAACGGATCTCTGGGGCCAACGTCCTGACTTTC
.	TRBV4-2	TRBJ2-3	.	CASSQDSGTDTQYF	TGTGCCAGCAGCCAAGATTCGGGGACAGATACGCAGTATTTT
.	TRBV11-2	TRBJ2-1	.	CASSLDPGNEQFF	TGTGCCAGCAGCTTAGATCCCGGCAATGAGCAGTTCTTC
.	TRBV5-4	TRBJ2-4	.	CASSSGVGYPNIQYF	TGTGCCAGCAGCTCCGGAGTTGGGTACCCTAACATTCAGTACTTC